This TCR beta chain was captured by sequencing in a study of blood T cell repertoires in COVID-19. From germline, CDR1 is MDHEN and CDR2 SYDVKM. Trimming stripped 5 bases from V and 7 bases from J, with 17 bases between. CDR3 length equals 15 residues. Libraries were prepared by immunoSEQ multiplex PCR; TCRdb keeps only in-frame clonotypes and omits some of them. The table shows some 200,000 clones, with roughly nine tenths occurring only once. The receptor was isolated from a woman aged 60-70 years with COVID-19, enrolled during active disease. The V and J genes are TRBV28 and TRBJ1-4; a possible D gene is TRBD1 (6 bases). Input material: peripheral blood. The CDR3 loop reads CASSAPRGRREKLFF. Written as DNA, the CDR3 is TGTGCCAGCAGTGCACCCAGGGGACGTCGTGAAAAACTGTTTTTT.